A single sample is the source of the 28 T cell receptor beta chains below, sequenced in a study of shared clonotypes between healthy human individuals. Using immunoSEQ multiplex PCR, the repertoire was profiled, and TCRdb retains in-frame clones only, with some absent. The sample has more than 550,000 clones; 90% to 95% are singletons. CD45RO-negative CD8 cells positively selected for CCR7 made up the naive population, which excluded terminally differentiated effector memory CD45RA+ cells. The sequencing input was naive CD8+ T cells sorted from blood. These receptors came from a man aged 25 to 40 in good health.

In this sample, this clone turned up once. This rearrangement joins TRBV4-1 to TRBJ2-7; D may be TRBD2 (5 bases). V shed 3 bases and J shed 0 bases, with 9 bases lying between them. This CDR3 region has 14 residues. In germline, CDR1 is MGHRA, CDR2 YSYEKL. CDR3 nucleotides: TGCGCCAGCAGCCAGGTTAGCGACTCCTACGAGCAGTACTTC. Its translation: CASSQVSDSYEQYF.

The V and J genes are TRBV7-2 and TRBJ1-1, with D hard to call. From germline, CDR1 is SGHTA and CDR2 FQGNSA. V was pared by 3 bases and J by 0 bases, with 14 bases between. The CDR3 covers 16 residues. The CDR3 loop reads CASSLDPLQMNTEAFF. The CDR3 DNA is TGTGCCAGCAGCTTGGACCCGCTTCAAATGAACACTGAAGCTTTCTTT.

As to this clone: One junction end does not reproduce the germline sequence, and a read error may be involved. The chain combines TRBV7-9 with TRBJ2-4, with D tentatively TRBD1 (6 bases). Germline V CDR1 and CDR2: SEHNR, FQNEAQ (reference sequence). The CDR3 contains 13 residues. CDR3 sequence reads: CASSSGTSFPDVF. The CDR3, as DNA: TGTGCCAGCAGCTCCGGGACATCTTTCCCGGACGTCTTC.

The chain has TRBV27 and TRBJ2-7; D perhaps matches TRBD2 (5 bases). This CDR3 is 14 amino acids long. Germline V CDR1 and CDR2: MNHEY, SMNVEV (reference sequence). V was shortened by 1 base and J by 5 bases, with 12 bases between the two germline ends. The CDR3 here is CASSLYRGGDEQYF. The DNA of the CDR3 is TGTGCCAGCAGTTTATACCGGGGTGGGGACGAGCAGTACTTC.

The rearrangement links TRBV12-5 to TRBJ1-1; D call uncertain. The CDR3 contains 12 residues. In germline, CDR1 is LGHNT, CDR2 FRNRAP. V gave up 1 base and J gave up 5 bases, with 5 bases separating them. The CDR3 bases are TGTGCTAGTGGTTTGGGGGTTACTGAAGCTTTCTTT. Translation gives CASGLGVTEAFF.

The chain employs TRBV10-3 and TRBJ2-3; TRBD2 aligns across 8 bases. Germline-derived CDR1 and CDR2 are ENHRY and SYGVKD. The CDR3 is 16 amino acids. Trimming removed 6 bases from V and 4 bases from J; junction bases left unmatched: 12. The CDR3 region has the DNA TGTGCCATCAGGGGGGTCGGGAGGGCCAATGCAGATACGCAGTATTTT. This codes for CAIRGVGRANADTQYF.

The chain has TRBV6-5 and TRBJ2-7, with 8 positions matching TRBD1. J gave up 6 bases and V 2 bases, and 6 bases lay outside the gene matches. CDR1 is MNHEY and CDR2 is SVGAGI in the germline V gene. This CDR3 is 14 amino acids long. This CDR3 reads CASSYTGGPTEQYF. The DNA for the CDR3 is TGTGCCAGCAGTTACACAGGGGGGCCCACCGAGCAGTACTTC.

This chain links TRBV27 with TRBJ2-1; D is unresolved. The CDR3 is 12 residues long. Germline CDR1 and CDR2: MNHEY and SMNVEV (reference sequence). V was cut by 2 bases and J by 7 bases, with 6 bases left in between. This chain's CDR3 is CASSLRANEQFF. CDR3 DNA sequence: TGTGCCAGCAGTTTACGAGCTAATGAGCAGTTCTTC.

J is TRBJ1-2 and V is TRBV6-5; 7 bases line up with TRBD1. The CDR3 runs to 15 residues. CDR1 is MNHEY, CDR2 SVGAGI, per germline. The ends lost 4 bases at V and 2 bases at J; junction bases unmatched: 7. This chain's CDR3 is CASSSLRDRNYGYTF. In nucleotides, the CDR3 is TGTGCCAGCAGTTCTTTAAGGGACAGAAACTATGGCTACACCTTC.

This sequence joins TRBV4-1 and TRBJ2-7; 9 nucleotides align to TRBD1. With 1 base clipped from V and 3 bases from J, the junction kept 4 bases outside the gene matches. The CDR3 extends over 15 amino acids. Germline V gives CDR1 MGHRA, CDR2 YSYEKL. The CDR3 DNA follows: TGCGCCAGCAGCCAAGTGGGGACAGGGCTCTACGAGCAGTACTTC. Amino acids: CASSQVGTGLYEQYF.

CDR3 DNA sequence: TGTGCCAGCAGCTTAGCCGGACAGCCGAGCTCCTACGAGCAGTACTTC. Translation gives CASSLAGQPSSYEQYF. V and J are TRBV7-9 and TRBJ2-7; weak D call: TRBD1 (6 bases). CDR3 length: 16 residues. Germline V lookup: CDR1 SEHNR, CDR2 FQNEAQ (reference sequence). Trimming left V 0 bases short and J 0 bases short, with 12 bases between.

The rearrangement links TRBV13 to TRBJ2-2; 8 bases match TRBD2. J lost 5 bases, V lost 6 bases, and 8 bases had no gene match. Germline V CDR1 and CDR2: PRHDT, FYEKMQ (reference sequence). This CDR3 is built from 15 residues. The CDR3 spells CASSSKAGVTGELFF. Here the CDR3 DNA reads TGTGCCAGCAGTTCAAAAGCGGGAGTTACCGGGGAGCTGTTTTTT.

DNA of the CDR3: TGTGCCAGCAGTTCCCGACTAGCGCGCTACGAGCAGTACTTC. Encoded protein: CASSSRLARYEQYF. The V call is TRBV2, the J call TRBJ2-7, with 8 bases identical to TRBD2. This CDR3 contains 14 residues. Germline loops: CDR1 SNHLY, CDR2 FYNNEI. With V trimmed by 5 bases and J by 3 bases, 6 bases remained unmatched.

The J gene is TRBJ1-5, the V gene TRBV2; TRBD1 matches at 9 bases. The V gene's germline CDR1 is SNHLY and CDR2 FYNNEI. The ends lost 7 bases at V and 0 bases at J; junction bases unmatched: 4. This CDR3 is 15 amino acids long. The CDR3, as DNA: TGTGCCAGCACCGGGACAGGGCATAGCAATCAGCCCCAGCATTTT. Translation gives CASTGTGHSNQPQHF.

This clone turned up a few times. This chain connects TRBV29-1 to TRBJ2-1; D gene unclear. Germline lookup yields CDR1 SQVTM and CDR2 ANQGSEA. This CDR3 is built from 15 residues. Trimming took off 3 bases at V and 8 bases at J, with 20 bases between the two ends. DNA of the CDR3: TGCAGCGTTGATCAAGAGTGGTCACCCCGAGATGAGCAGTTCTTC. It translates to CSVDQEWSPRDEQFF.

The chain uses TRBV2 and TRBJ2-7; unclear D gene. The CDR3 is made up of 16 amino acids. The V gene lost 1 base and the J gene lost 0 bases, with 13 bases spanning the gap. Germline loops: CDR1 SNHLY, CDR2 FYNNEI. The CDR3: CASSEDWIGHSYEQYF. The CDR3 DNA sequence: TGTGCCAGCAGTGAAGATTGGATCGGGCACTCCTACGAGCAGTACTTC.

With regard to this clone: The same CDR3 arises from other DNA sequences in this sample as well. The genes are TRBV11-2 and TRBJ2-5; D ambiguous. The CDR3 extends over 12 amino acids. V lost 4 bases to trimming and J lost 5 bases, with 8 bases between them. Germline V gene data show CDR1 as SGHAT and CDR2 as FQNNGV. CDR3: CASSSLLETQYF. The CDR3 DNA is TGTGCCAGCAGCTCACTGTTGGAGACCCAGTACTTC.

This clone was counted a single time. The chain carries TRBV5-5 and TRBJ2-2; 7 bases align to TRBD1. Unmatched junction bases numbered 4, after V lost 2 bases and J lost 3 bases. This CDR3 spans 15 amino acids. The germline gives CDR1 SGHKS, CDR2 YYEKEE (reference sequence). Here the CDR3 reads CASSFRQGYTGELFF. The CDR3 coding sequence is TGTGCCAGCAGCTTTCGACAGGGATACACCGGGGAGCTGTTTTTT.

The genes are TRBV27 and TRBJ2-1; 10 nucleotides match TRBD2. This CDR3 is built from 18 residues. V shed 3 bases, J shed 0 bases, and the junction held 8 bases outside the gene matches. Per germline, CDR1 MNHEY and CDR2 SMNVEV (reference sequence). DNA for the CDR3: TGTGCCAGCAGTTTCAATAGCGGGAGGCCTAGCTCCTACAATGAGCAGTTCTTC. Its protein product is CASSFNSGRPSSYNEQFF.

CDR3 DNA: TGTGCCAGCAGTTTATACAGGGCCAGCAATCAGCCCCAGCATTTT. It yields the protein CASSLYRASNQPQHF. The chain uses TRBV28 and TRBJ1-5; the D gene is possibly TRBD1 (6 bases). The CDR3 totals 15 residues. V gave up 1 base and J gave up 1 base, with 8 bases separating them. CDR1 is MDHEN, CDR2 SYDVKM, per germline.

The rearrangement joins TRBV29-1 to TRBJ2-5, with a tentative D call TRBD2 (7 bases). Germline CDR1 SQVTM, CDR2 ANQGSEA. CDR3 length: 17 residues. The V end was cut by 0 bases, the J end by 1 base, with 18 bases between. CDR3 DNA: TGCAGCGTTGAAGAGTTTAAGGGGGAGGGCCTCCAAGAGACCCAGTACTTC. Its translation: CSVEEFKGEGLQETQYF.

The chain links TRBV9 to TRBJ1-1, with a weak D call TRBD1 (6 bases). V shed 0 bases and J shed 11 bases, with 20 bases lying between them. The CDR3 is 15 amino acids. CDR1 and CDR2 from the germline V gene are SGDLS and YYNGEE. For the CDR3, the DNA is TGTGCCAGCAGCGTAGGCGGGTCCCCCGGGACAAGGGCTTTCTTT. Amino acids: CASSVGGSPGTRAFF.

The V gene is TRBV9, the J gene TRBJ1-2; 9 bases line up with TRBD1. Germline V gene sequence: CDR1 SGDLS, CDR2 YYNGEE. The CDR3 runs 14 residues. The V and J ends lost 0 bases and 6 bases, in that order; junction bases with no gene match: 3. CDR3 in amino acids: CASSVGDRVNGYTF. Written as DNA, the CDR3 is TGTGCCAGCAGCGTAGGGGACAGGGTGAATGGCTACACCTTC.

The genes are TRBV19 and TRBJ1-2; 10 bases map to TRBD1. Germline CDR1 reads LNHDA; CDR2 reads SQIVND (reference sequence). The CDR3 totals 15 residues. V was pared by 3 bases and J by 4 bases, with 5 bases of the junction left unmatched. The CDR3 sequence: CASSIGTGAGYGYTF. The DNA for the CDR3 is TGTGCCAGTAGTATCGGGACAGGGGCCGGCTATGGCTACACCTTC.

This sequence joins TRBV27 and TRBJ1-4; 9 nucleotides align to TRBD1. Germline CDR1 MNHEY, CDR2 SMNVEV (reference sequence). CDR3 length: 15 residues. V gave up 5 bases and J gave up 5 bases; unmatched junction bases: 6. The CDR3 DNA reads TGTGCCAGCAGTACGCCCGGGACAGGGAATGAAAAACTGTTTTTT. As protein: CASSTPGTGNEKLFF.

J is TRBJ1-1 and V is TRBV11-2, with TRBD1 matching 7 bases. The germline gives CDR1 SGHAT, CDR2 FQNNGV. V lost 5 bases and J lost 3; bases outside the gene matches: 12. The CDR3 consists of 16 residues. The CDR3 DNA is TGTGCCAGCAGCATGAACAGGGGTGGAGGGGACACTGAAGCTTTCTTT. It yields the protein CASSMNRGGGDTEAFF.

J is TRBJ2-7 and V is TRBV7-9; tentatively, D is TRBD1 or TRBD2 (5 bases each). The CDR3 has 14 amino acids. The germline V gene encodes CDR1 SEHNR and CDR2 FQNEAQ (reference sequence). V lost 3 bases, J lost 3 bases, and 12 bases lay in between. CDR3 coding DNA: TGTGCCAGCAGCTTGACAGAGGGTCTCTACGAGCAGTACTTC. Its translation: CASSLTEGLYEQYF.

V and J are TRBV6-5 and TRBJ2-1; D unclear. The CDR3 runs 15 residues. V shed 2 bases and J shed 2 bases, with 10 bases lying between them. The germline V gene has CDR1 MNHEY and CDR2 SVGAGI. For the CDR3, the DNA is TGTGCCAGCAGTTACGACCAGTCGCCCTACAATGAGCAGTTCTTC. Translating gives CASSYDQSPYNEQFF.